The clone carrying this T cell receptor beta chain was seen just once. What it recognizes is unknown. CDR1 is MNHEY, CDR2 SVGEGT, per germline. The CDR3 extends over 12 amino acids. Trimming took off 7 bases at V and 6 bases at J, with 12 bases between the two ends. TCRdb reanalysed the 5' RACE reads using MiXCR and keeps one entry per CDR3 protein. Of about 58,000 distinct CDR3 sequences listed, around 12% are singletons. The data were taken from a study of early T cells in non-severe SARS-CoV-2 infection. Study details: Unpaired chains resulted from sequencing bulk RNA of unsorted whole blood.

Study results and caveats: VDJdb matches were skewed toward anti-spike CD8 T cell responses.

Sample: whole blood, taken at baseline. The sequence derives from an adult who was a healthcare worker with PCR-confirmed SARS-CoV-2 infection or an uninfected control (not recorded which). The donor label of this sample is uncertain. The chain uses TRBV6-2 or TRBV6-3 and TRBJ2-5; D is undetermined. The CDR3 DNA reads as TGTGCCAGCATCCTTCCTAGACAGACCCAGTACTTC. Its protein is CASILPRQTQYF.